The 15 T cell receptor beta chains given below trace back to one sample, sequenced in a study of blood T cell repertoires in COVID-19. Produced via immunoSEQ multiplex PCR; TCRdb's table is partial and in-frame only. Of 25,000 to 35,000 clones listed, 89% are singletons. The specimen sequenced was peripheral blood. Receptor source: a man at least 80 years old with acute or convalescent COVID-19.

The chain links TRBV29-1 to TRBJ2-7, with a possible D match to TRBD1 (5 bases). This CDR3 comprises 13 residues. The ends were cut back, 7 bases at V and 2 bases at J, with 15 bases in the middle. Germline CDR1 is SQVTM and CDR2 is ANQGSEA. The CDR3 bases are TGCAGCGGACGGTCGACAGAAACCTACGAGCAGTACTTC. Translation: CSGRSTETYEQYF.

The chain links TRBV5-8 to TRBJ1-2; TRBD1 agrees at 7 bases. V lost 3 bases and J lost 5; bases outside the gene matches: 10. From germline, CDR1 is SGHTS and CDR2 YDEGEE. The CDR3 has 15 amino acids. The CDR3 loop reads CASSSQGGPRYGYTF. The CDR3 nucleotides read TGTGCCAGCAGCTCCCAGGGGGGCCCGAGGTATGGCTACACCTTC.

CDR3: CASSRARPETQYF. The CDR3 DNA reads TGCGCCAGCAGCCGGGCCCGTCCAGAGACCCAGTACTTC. J is TRBJ2-5 and V is TRBV4-1; D is ambiguous. The V gene lost 4 bases and the J gene lost 4 bases, with 10 bases spanning the gap. Germline values: CDR1 MGHRA, CDR2 YSYEKL. The CDR3 spans 13 residues.

The CDR3 is CASTRDPGTGELFF. The CDR3, as DNA: TGTGCCAGCACGCGGGACCCTGGGACCGGGGAGCTGTTTTTT. The rearrangement uses TRBV3-1 (or the pseudogene TRBV3-2) and TRBJ2-2; D possibly corresponds to TRBD2 (6 bases). The germline V gene has CDR1 LGHDT and CDR2 YNNKEL (reference sequence). This CDR3 is 14 amino acids long. With 7 bases removed from V and 5 bases from J, the gap between germline ends came to 14 bases.

The V gene is TRBV6-6, the J gene TRBJ2-2, with D perhaps matching TRBD2 (5 bases). Germline loops: CDR1 MNHNY, CDR2 SVGAGI (reference sequence). This CDR3 region has 21 residues. The ends were cut back, 6 bases at V and 4 bases at J, with 33 bases in the middle. Here the CDR3 reads CASSRVDGGLKRWWSTGELFF. The CDR3 region has the DNA TGTGCCAGCAGCCGAGTAGATGGAGGACTTAAAAGATGGTGGTCCACCGGGGAGCTGTTTTTT.

The V and J genes are TRBV12-5 and TRBJ1-4, with D possibly being TRBD1 (6 bases). V was shortened by 2 bases and J by 2 bases, with 9 bases between the two germline ends. CDR1 and CDR2 from the germline V gene are LGHNT and FRNRAP. The CDR3 is made up of 15 amino acids. The CDR3 region is CASGLLQGTNEKLFF. Written as DNA, the CDR3 is TGTGCTAGTGGTTTGTTACAGGGCACTAATGAAAAACTGTTTTTT.

The chain is built from TRBV29-1 and TRBJ2-1; 12 bases fit TRBD2. The length of the CDR3 is 16 residues. Germline-derived CDR1 and CDR2 are SQVTM and ANQGSEA. The junction had 9 bases not matched to a gene; V was cut back by 6 bases and J by 3 bases. CDR3 sequence (DNA): TGCAGCGTCGGGTGGTCTAGCGGGAGGGGCTACAATGAGCAGTTCTTC. This gives the protein CSVGWSSGRGYNEQFF.

The CDR3 DNA follows: TGCGCCATCCGACAGATCCAGCCCCAGCATTTT. Protein: CAIRQIQPQHF. The V call is TRBV5-1, the J call TRBJ1-5; TRBD1 might be the D (5 bases). Per germline, CDR1 SGHRS and CDR2 YFSETQ. Trimming left V 9 bases short and J 7 bases short, with 11 bases between. The CDR3 consists of 11 residues.

This chain joins TRBV6-5 and TRBJ1-3; 7 nucleotides match TRBD1. The V segment lost 8 bases and the J segment 5 bases; nucleotides outside the gene matches: 6. The CDR3 is made up of 13 amino acids. Germline CDR1 MNHEY, CDR2 SVGAGI. The CDR3 sequence: CASAQGPRNTIYF. DNA for the CDR3: TGTGCCAGCGCACAGGGGCCGAGAAACACCATATATTTT.

The gene calls are TRBV24-1 and TRBJ1-1; D not certain. Trimming shortened V by 4 bases and J by 8 bases, and 10 bases separated the two germline ends. This CDR3 spans 12 amino acids. Germline CDR1 and CDR2: KGHDR and SFDVKD. This CDR3 reads CATSETFGEAFF. CDR3 bases: TGTGCCACCAGTGAGACTTTCGGGGAAGCTTTCTTT.

CDR3: CASSVTGSLTEAFF. The CDR3 region has the DNA TGCGCCAGCAGCGTCACAGGGAGTTTAACTGAAGCTTTCTTT. V gene TRBV5-1 combines with J gene TRBJ1-1; the D gene is possibly TRBD1 (6 bases). The V end lost 4 bases, the J end lost 5 bases, and 15 bases lay between the germline ends. The CDR3 has 14 amino acids. Germline assignment: CDR1 SGHRS and CDR2 YFSETQ.

Comment on this clone: One end of the junction is discordant with germline, which a read error may explain. The chain employs TRBV11-3 and TRBJ2-1; possibly TRBD1 for D (5 bases). Per germline, CDR1 SGHNT and CDR2 YENEEA. The CDR3 extends over 14 amino acids. CDR3 in DNA: TGTGCCAGCAGCCTAGGTGGGGCCTACGATGAGCAGTTCTTC. Protein: CASSLGGAYDEQFF.

CDR3 in amino acids: CASSQDAVSGRAGEQYF. CDR3 nucleotide sequence: TGTGCCAGCAGCCAAGACGCAGTGAGCGGGAGGGCTGGCGAGCAGTACTTC. This chain connects TRBV3-1 (or the pseudogene TRBV3-2) to TRBJ2-7; 10 nucleotides match TRBD2. The V gene's germline CDR1 is LGHDT and CDR2 YNNKEL (reference sequence). The CDR3 has 17 amino acids. With 0 bases clipped from V and 6 bases from J, the junction kept 11 bases outside the gene matches.

The J gene is TRBJ2-1, the V gene TRBV9, with 11 bases identical to TRBD2. This CDR3 spans 18 amino acids. V lost 1 base, J lost 4 bases, and 10 bases stayed unmatched. Germline V CDR1 and CDR2: SGDLS, YYNGEE. This CDR3 reads CASSVLGTSGSAYNEQFF. DNA of the CDR3: TGTGCCAGCAGCGTACTGGGTACTAGCGGGAGTGCGTACAATGAGCAGTTCTTC.

The chain combines TRBV24-1 with TRBJ1-1; no clear D gene. Germline lookup yields CDR1 KGHDR and CDR2 SFDVKD. V lost 12 bases, J lost 0 bases, and 19 bases lay in between. The CDR3 covers 15 residues. CDR3 bases: TGTGCCTACCGCGAGCTAGAGACCATGAACACTGAAGCTTTCTTT. It yields the protein CAYRELETMNTEAFF.